The 32 T cell receptor beta chains in this list originate from one sample, sequenced in a study of blood T cell repertoires in COVID-19. Assay: immunoSEQ multiplex PCR; the TCRdb copy retains only in-frame clones and omits some. Of some 180,000 clones listed, 65% to 85% were seen once; the top ten hold 3% to 3.5%. Input material: PBMCs or T cells enriched from blood (not recorded which). All receptors come from a woman between 25 and 40 years old who had been exposed to COVID-19.

The chain has TRBV5-1 and TRBJ2-1; D may be TRBD1 (6 bases). This CDR3 contains 15 residues. V lost 3 bases and J 0 bases, leaving 10 bases between the germline ends. Germline V lookup: CDR1 SGHRS, CDR2 YFSETQ. The CDR3 loop is CASSSGQSSYNEQFF. The CDR3 DNA reads as TGCGCCAGCAGCTCGGGACAAAGCTCCTACAATGAGCAGTTCTTC. The full variable domain, completed using reference TRBV5-1 and TRBJ2-1, is KAGVTQTPRYLIKTRGQQVTLSCSPISGHRSVSWYQQTPGQGLQFLFEYFSETQRNKGNFPGRFSGRQFSNSRSEMNVSTLELGDSALYLCASSSGQSSYNEQFFGPGTRLTVL.

The rearrangement joins TRBV7-2 to TRBJ1-2; TRBD1 matches at 9 bases. Germline V gene lookup returns CDR1 SGHTA and CDR2 FQGNSA. Trimming took 1 base from V and 0 from J; bases not matched to a gene: 9. The CDR3 is 18 residues long. CDR3 in amino acids: CASSLVGRDRVANYGYTF. The CDR3 DNA reads TGTGCCAGCAGCTTAGTGGGACGGGACAGGGTAGCTAACTATGGCTACACCTTC.

With respect to this clone: Within the sample, other DNA sequences also encode this same CDR3. The chain employs TRBV4-3 and TRBJ1-1; D unclear. V was clipped by 0 bases and J by 3 bases, with 11 bases between them. The CDR3 length is 15 residues. In germline, CDR1 is LGHNA, CDR2 YSLEER. Here the CDR3 reads CASSQERGLYTEAFF. CDR3 coding DNA: TGCGCCAGCAGCCAAGAGCGGGGTCTGTACACTGAAGCTTTCTTT.

In DNA form, the CDR3 reads TGTGCCAGCAGCGGGGCCAGGGGTCCGGACACTGAAGCTTTCTTT. This gives the protein CASSGARGPDTEAFF. The chain has TRBV9 and TRBJ1-1; a weak D match, TRBD1 (6 bases). The germline V and J ends were trimmed by 3 bases and 3 bases, with 15 bases remaining between them. The V gene's germline CDR1 is SGDLS and CDR2 YYNGEE. This CDR3 region has 15 residues. Based on the CDR3 plus reference TRBV9 and TRBJ1-1, the full variable domain is DSGVTQTPKHLITATGQRVTLRCSPRSGDLSVYWYQQSLDQGLQFLIQYYNGEERAKGNILERFSAQQFPDLHSELNLSSLELGDSALYFCASSGARGPDTEAFFGQGTRLTVV.

The chain has TRBV21-1 and TRBJ2-7; the table's D gene call, TRBD2, was not cross checked with the DNA. TRBV21-1 corresponds to a pseudogene. CDR3 length: 14 amino acids. CDR3 DNA: TGTGCCAGCAGCCGGAGGGAGACTGCCTACGAGCAGTACTTC. Translated, it gives CASSRRETAYEQYF.

This chain joins TRBV12-3 or TRBV12-4 and TRBJ2-7; 10 positions match TRBD1. V dropped 8 bases and J dropped 2; count of bases not matched to a gene: 3. The CDR3 covers 13 residues. CDR3 sequence (DNA): TGTGCCAGCGGGACAGGGGCGGCCTACGAGCAGTACTTC. This sequence encodes CASGTGAAYEQYF.

V gene TRBV15 combines with J gene TRBJ2-1, with D maybe TRBD2 (5 bases). The CDR3 covers 15 residues. CDR1 is LNHNV, CDR2 YYDKDF, per germline (reference sequence). The V and J ends lost 2 bases and 5 bases respectively, with 13 bases between them. The CDR3 sequence: CATSRNRLTDNEQFF. The DNA of the CDR3 is TGTGCCACCAGCAGAAACCGACTAACTGACAATGAGCAGTTCTTC. Full variable domain (remainder filled in from reference TRBV15 and TRBJ2-1): DAMVIQNPRYQVTQFGKPVTLSCSQTLNHNVMYWYQQKSSQAPKLLFHYYDKDFNNEADTPDNFQSRRPNTSFCFLDIRSPGLGDTAMYLCATSRNRLTDNEQFFGPGTRLTVL.

V is TRBV20-1 and J is TRBJ2-5, with D perhaps matching TRBD1 (5 bases). V was shortened by 3 bases and J by 4 bases, with 12 bases between the two germline ends. The CDR3 length is 13 residues. Germline values: CDR1 DFQATT, CDR2 SNEGSKA (reference sequence). The CDR3 is CSASPRGPETQYF. In DNA form, the CDR3 reads TGCAGTGCTAGTCCTAGGGGCCCAGAGACCCAGTACTTC.

The chain carries TRBV4-3 and TRBJ2-5; 7 bases agree with TRBD2. V lost 1 base to trimming and J lost 1 base; unmatched junction nucleotides: 9. Germline CDR1 LGHNA, CDR2 YSLEER. The CDR3 is 17 residues long. CDR3 nucleotide sequence: TGCGCCAGCAGCCAAGGGGGATTAGCGGGTTCCCAAGAGACCCAGTACTTC. Translation gives CASSQGGLAGSQETQYF.

This CDR3 is CASSLSGGYEQYF. The DNA of the CDR3 is TGTGCCAGCAGTTTGTCAGGGGGTTACGAGCAGTACTTC. The chain employs TRBV27 and TRBJ2-7; TRBD1 matches 7 bases. The CDR3 spans 13 residues. The germline CDR1 and CDR2 sequences are MNHEY and SMNVEV (reference sequence). With 3 bases clipped from V and 4 bases from J, the junction kept 3 bases outside the gene matches.

The rearrangement joins TRBV9 to TRBJ2-7; 9 bases fit TRBD1. CDR3 size: 14 residues. V trimming: 3 bases; J trimming: 5 bases; junction bases outside the gene matches: 6. CDR1 and CDR2 from the germline V gene are SGDLS and YYNGEE. The CDR3 bases are TGTGCCAGCAGCGCGGACAGGGGAGGGCACGAGCAGTACTTC. Translation gives CASSADRGGHEQYF.

The genes are TRBV28 and TRBJ1-1, with unresolved D. Trimming left V 5 bases short and J 7 bases short, with 14 bases between. This CDR3 spans 13 amino acids. Germline V lookup: CDR1 MDHEN, CDR2 SYDVKM. As DNA, the CDR3 is TGTGCCAGCAGTCCCCAGGTGGGTCTTGAAGCTTTCTTT. Translated: CASSPQVGLEAFF.

The V call is TRBV5-6, the J call TRBJ2-1; perhaps TRBD1 as D (9 bases). Trimming stripped 0 bases from V and 14 bases from J, with 15 bases between. Germline V gene data show CDR1 as SGHDT and CDR2 as YYEEEE. The CDR3 extends over 13 amino acids. This CDR3 reads CASSLVSGTGKFF. CDR3 nucleotides: TGTGCCAGCAGCTTGGTTAGCGGGACAGGGAAGTTCTTC.

The gene calls are TRBV15 and TRBJ1-1; a weak D match, TRBD1 (6 bases). CDR1 is LNHNV, CDR2 YYDKDF, per germline (reference sequence). The CDR3 loop spans 15 amino acids. With 1 base removed from V and 6 bases from J, the gap between germline ends came to 15 bases. The DNA of the CDR3 is TGTGCCACCAGCAGAGTGCACAAGGGGGACCCTGAAGCTTTCTTT. This encodes CATSRVHKGDPEAFF.

V and J are TRBV27 and TRBJ2-7, with TRBD1 matching 9 bases. This CDR3 contains 15 residues. V dropped 4 bases and J dropped 1; count of bases not matched to a gene: 5. Per germline, CDR1 MNHEY and CDR2 SMNVEV (reference sequence). The CDR3 DNA follows: TGTGCCAGCAGTTACGGGACAGGGTTATCCTACGAGCAGTACTTC. This encodes CASSYGTGLSYEQYF.

CDR3 DNA: TGTGCCAGCAACTTACAGGGGCCTCAAGAGACCCAGTACTTC. It translates to CASNLQGPQETQYF. The rearrangement joins TRBV2 to TRBJ2-5, with TRBD1 matching over 7 bases. V gave up 7 bases and J gave up 2 bases; unmatched junction bases: 7. CDR1 and CDR2 (germline): SNHLY, FYNNEI. The CDR3 spans 14 residues.

The chain joins TRBV4-1 to TRBJ1-5, with TRBD1 identical over 7 bases. CDR1 is MGHRA, CDR2 YSYEKL, per germline. The CDR3 extends over 15 amino acids. The trim removed 0 bases at V and 7 bases at J, leaving 6 bases unmatched. The CDR3 here is CASSQDPQGSQPQHF. The CDR3 DNA reads TGCGCCAGCAGCCAAGATCCACAGGGGTCCCAGCCCCAGCATTTT.

The chain links TRBV19 to TRBJ2-3; unclear D gene. V lost 1 base to trimming and J lost 0 bases, with 14 bases between them. Germline V lookup: CDR1 LNHDA, CDR2 SQIVND (reference sequence). The CDR3 runs 17 residues. The CDR3 loop is CASSIGWASDSTDTQYF. The CDR3 bases are TGTGCCAGTAGTATAGGATGGGCTTCCGATAGCACAGATACGCAGTATTTT.

V usage is TRBV7-2 and J usage is TRBJ2-3, with D tentatively TRBD1 (6 bases). The CDR3 consists of 14 residues. The germline V gene has CDR1 SGHTA and CDR2 FQGNSA. V was trimmed by 1 base and J by 5 bases, leaving 10 bases between them. The CDR3, as DNA: TGTGCCAGCAGCTTAGAGTGGGGACAAGATACGCAGTATTTT. Encoded protein: CASSLEWGQDTQYF.

The genes are TRBV27 and TRBJ1-3; no clear D gene. The CDR3 is 14 amino acids. V lost 5 bases to trimming and J lost 1 base, with 9 bases between them. Germline V gives CDR1 MNHEY, CDR2 SMNVEV (reference sequence). The chain's CDR3 is CASSLRESGNTIYF. DNA of the CDR3: TGTGCCAGCAGTCTAAGAGAATCTGGAAACACCATATATTTT.

The V call is TRBV4-1, the J call TRBJ2-1; 7 positions match TRBD1. The CDR3 runs 13 residues. CDR1 MGHRA and CDR2 YSYEKL come from the germline V gene. V shed 4 bases, J shed 6 bases, and the junction held 3 bases outside the gene matches. The DNA for the CDR3 is TGCGCCAGCAGCCTACAGGGGCCCAATGAGCAGTTCTTC. Translated, it gives CASSLQGPNEQFF.

In DNA, the CDR3 is TGTGCCAGCAGGGGACAGGGGCGGCCTGAAGCTTTCTTT. This gives the protein CASRGQGRPEAFF. The chain has TRBV2 and TRBJ1-1; 10 nucleotides agree with TRBD1. The CDR3 extends over 13 amino acids. Germline assignment: CDR1 SNHLY and CDR2 FYNNEI. Losses at the gene ends were 6 bases for V and 6 bases for J; bases not matched to a gene: 4.

This clone was seen more than once but under ten times. The genes are TRBV29-1 and TRBJ1-1; D is possibly TRBD1 (5 bases). Germline lookup yields CDR1 SQVTM and CDR2 ANQGSEA. CDR3 size: 14 residues. V gave up 5 bases and J gave up 5 bases, with 18 bases separating them. The chain's CDR3 is CSVTFGARGTEAFF. In DNA, the CDR3 is TGCAGCGTTACGTTTGGGGCGAGAGGTACTGAAGCTTTCTTT.

The gene calls are TRBV19 and TRBJ2-5; possibly TRBD1 for D (6 bases). Deletions cut 3 bases from V and 2 bases from J, with 22 bases between. Germline assignment: CDR1 LNHDA and CDR2 SQIVND (reference sequence). CDR3 length equals 18 residues. CDR3 residues: CASSISFSGGSGQETQYF. The CDR3 DNA sequence: TGTGCCAGTAGTATTAGTTTCAGTGGGGGCTCAGGTCAAGAGACCCAGTACTTC.

As DNA, the CDR3 is TGTGCCAGCATGGCTAGCGGGGGCCCCGGGGAGCTGTTTTTT. The encoded protein is CASMASGGPGELFF. The chain joins TRBV2 to TRBJ2-2; 10 positions agree with TRBD2. The junction had 5 bases not matched to a gene; V was cut back by 7 bases and J by 6 bases. CDR1 is SNHLY and CDR2 is FYNNEI in the germline V gene. The CDR3 is 14 amino acids.

The rearrangement uses TRBV9 and TRBJ1-3; TRBD1 matches 9 bases. Germline values: CDR1 SGDLS, CDR2 YYNGEE. The junction had 6 bases not matched to a gene; V was cut back by 2 bases and J by 0 bases. The CDR3 spans 17 residues. The DNA of the CDR3 is TGTGCCAGCAGCGTCTACCGGGACAGGGTCTCTGGAAACACCATATATTTT. It specifies CASSVYRDRVSGNTIYF.

The table lists this clone with a count of one. The V gene is TRBV9, the J gene TRBJ2-2; the D gene is possibly TRBD2 (6 bases). CDR3 length equals 16 residues. The germline V and J ends were trimmed by 4 bases and 6 bases, with 19 bases remaining between them. CDR1 is SGDLS, CDR2 YYNGEE, per germline. CDR3 nucleotides: TGTGCCAGCAGCCCCCGGGGCGGGGTTTTAGCCGGGGAGCTGTTTTTT. It specifies CASSPRGGVLAGELFF.

This rearrangement joins TRBV27 to TRBJ2-1; maybe TRBD2 (5 bases). The CDR3 totals 14 residues. V was pared by 5 bases and J by 10 bases, with 18 bases between. CDR1 and CDR2 from the germline V gene are MNHEY and SMNVEV (reference sequence). The CDR3 DNA is TGTGCCAGCAGTGGACTCAAAGGGTGGTGGGAGCAGTTCTTC. Translated, it gives CASSGLKGWWEQFF.

This chain links TRBV9 with TRBJ2-1; no firm D call. This CDR3 has 11 amino acids. In germline, CDR1 is SGDLS, CDR2 YYNGEE. V was pared by 1 base and J by 7 bases, with 3 bases between. The CDR3 DNA follows: TGTGCCAGCAGCGTATCTAATGAGCAGTTCTTC. It specifies CASSVSNEQFF. The full variable domain, completed using reference TRBV9 and TRBJ2-1, is DSGVTQTPKHLITATGQRVTLRCSPRSGDLSVYWYQQSLDQGLQFLIQYYNGEERAKGNILERFSAQQFPDLHSELNLSSLELGDSALYFCASSVSNEQFFGPGTRLTVL.

This clone has just a few counts. The CDR3 DNA reads TGTGCCAGCAGCCCTGCGAGCACTGAAGCTTTCTTT. Translation: CASSPASTEAFF. J is TRBJ1-1 and V is TRBV3-1 (or the pseudogene TRBV3-2); the D is unclear. The CDR3 length is 12 residues. The V gene's germline CDR1 is LGHDT and CDR2 YNNKEL (reference sequence). Deletions cut 4 bases from V and 4 bases from J, with 7 bases between.

DNA of the CDR3: TGTGCCAGCAGCTCCGTCCGCGCGGACAGTAGCACAGATACGCAGTATTTT. Amino acid sequence: CASSSVRADSSTDTQYF. This rearrangement joins TRBV9 to TRBJ2-3, with D perhaps matching TRBD1 (6 bases). Germline V gene data show CDR1 as SGDLS and CDR2 as YYNGEE. V gave up 4 bases and J gave up 0 bases, with 18 bases separating them. CDR3 length: 17 amino acids. The whole variable domain, filled in from reference TRBV9 and TRBJ2-3, reads DSGVTQTPKHLITATGQRVTLRCSPRSGDLSVYWYQQSLDQGLQFLIQYYNGEERAKGNILERFSAQQFPDLHSELNLSSLELGDSALYFCASSSVRADSSTDTQYFGPGTRLTVL.

This rearrangement joins TRBV29-1 to TRBJ2-5; 9 bases align to TRBD2. This CDR3 spans 13 amino acids. V gave up 6 bases and J gave up 4 bases; unmatched junction bases: 6. Germline CDR1 is SQVTM and CDR2 is ANQGSEA. CDR3 nucleotides: TGCAGCGTCTCCGATAGCGGGGGAGAGACCCAGTACTTC. It codes for CSVSDSGGETQYF.